This T cell receptor beta chain originates from a study of cytomegalovirus exposure and HLA in healthy donors. Points from the study as a whole: Later analysis showed TCR association rates varying by HLA locus, highest for DRB1 and lowest for HLA-C. Through in vitro validation, three CMV-associated chains were shown to be specific for CMV antigens.

As regards this clone: Its antigen is undetermined.

The study ran its PCR with 60 Vbeta and 13 Jbeta primers. Profiled with immunoSEQ multiplex PCR; TCRdb holds only in-frame clones, not every one. This repertoire shows 150,000 to 180,000 clones, around 79% found once; its top ten account for less than 3.5%. Donors sampled were nominally healthy, though unrecorded immune exposures were likely. Germline-derived CDR1 and CDR2 are SGHRS and YFSETQ. This CDR3 has 15 residues. Trimming pared 1 base from V and 3 bases from J, leaving 8 bases between. The source is a man younger than 35 in good health and CMV-seronegative. The chain is built from TRBV5-1 and TRBJ1-6; possible D gene TRBD1, 6 bases. The sample comprised PBMCs. CDR3 DNA sequence: TGCGCCAGCAGCTTGTCAGGGGTCTATAATTCACCCCTCCACTTT. It codes for CASSLSGVYNSPLHF.